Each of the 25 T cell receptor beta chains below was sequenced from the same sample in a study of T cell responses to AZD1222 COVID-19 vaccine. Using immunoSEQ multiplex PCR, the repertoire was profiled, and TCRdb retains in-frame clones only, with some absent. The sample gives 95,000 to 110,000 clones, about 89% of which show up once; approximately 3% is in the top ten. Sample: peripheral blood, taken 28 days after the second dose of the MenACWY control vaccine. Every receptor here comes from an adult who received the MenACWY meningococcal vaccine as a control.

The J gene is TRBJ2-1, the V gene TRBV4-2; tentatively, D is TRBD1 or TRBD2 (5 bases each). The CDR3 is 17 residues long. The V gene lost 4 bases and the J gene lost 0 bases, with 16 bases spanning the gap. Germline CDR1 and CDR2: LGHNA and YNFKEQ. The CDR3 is CASSPRDGGDSYNEQFF. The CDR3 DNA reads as TGTGCCAGCAGCCCCCGAGATGGGGGTGACTCCTACAATGAGCAGTTCTTC.

The CDR3 reads CASREDFTDTQYF. The CDR3, as DNA: TGTGCCAGCAGGGAGGATTTCACAGATACGCAGTATTTT. V usage is TRBV2 and J usage is TRBJ2-3, with D tentatively TRBD2 (5 bases). Per germline, CDR1 SNHLY and CDR2 FYNNEI. Between the trimmed V and J ends, which lost 6 bases and 2 bases, there was a span of 9 bases. This CDR3 region has 13 residues.

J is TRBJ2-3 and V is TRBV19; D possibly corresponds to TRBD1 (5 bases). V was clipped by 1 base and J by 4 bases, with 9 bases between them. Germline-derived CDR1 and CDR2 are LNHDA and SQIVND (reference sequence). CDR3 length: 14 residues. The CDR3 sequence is CASSIAGNSDTQYF. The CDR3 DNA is TGTGCCAGTAGTATAGCAGGGAACTCAGATACGCAGTATTTT.

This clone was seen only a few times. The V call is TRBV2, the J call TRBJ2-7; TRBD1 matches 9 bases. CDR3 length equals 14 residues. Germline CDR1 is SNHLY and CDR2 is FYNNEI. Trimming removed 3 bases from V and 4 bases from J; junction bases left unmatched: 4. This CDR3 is CASSDPGTGYEQYF. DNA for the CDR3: TGTGCCAGCAGTGACCCCGGGACAGGGTACGAGCAGTACTTC.

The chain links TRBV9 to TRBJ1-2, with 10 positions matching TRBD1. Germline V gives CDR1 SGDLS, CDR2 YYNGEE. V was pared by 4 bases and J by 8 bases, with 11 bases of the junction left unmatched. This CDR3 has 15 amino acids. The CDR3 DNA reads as TGTGCCAGCAGCCCCGAGGGACAGGGGAGGAGGGGCTACACCTTC. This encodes CASSPEGQGRRGYTF.

CDR3 sequence reads: CASSAGTESRYGYTF. CDR3 DNA sequence: TGTGCCAGCAGCGCGGGGACAGAATCGCGGTATGGCTACACCTTC. V and J are TRBV9 and TRBJ1-2; 7 bases match TRBD1. CDR3 length: 15 amino acids. CDR1 SGDLS and CDR2 YYNGEE come from the germline V gene. V shed 3 bases, J shed 5 bases, and the junction held 10 bases outside the gene matches.

The CDR3 reads CASSIAEPPWTYEQYF. In nucleotides, the CDR3 is TGTGCCAGTAGTATTGCGGAACCACCCTGGACCTACGAGCAGTACTTC. J is TRBJ2-7 and V is TRBV19; D is uncertain. Germline V CDR1 and CDR2: LNHDA, SQIVND (reference sequence). The CDR3 extends over 16 amino acids. V was clipped by 3 bases and J by 2 bases, with 17 bases between them.

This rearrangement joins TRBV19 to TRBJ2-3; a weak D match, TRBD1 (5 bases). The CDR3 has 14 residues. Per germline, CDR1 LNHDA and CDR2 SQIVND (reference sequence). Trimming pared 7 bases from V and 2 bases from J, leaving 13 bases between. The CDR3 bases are TGTGCCAGTAACAATGACAGATCCACAGATACGCAGTATTTT. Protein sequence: CASNNDRSTDTQYF.

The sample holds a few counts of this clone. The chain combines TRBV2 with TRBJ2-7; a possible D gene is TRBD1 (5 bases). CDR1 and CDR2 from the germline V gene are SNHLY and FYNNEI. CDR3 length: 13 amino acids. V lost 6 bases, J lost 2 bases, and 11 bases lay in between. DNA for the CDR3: TGTGCCAGCAGCCCGAGACAGACCTACGAGCAGTACTTC. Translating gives CASSPRQTYEQYF.

This chain's CDR3 is CASSLVRGGGYNEQFF. CDR3 coding DNA: TGTGCCAGCAGCTTAGTTCGGGGCGGGGGCTACAATGAGCAGTTCTTC. The genes are TRBV7-8 and TRBJ2-1; 7 bases agree with TRBD2. The germline CDR1 and CDR2 sequences are SGHVS and FQNEAQ. The ends lost 1 base at V and 3 bases at J; junction bases unmatched: 6. This CDR3 has 16 residues.

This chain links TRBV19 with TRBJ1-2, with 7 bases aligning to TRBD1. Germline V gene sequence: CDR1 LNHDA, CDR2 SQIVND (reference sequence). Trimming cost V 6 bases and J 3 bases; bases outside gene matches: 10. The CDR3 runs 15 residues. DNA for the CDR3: TGTGCCAGTAGGCCTGGGGACAGCCGGGACTATGGCTACACCTTC. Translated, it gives CASRPGDSRDYGYTF.

In DNA form, the CDR3 reads TGTGCCAGCAGTTCCAGGGGGCATGGCTACACCTTC. It codes for CASSSRGHGYTF. The chain uses TRBV27 and TRBJ1-2; TRBD1 aligns across 8 bases. The CDR3 is 12 residues long. The germline V gene has CDR1 MNHEY and CDR2 SMNVEV (reference sequence). V lost 4 bases to trimming and J lost 6 bases; unmatched junction nucleotides: 1.

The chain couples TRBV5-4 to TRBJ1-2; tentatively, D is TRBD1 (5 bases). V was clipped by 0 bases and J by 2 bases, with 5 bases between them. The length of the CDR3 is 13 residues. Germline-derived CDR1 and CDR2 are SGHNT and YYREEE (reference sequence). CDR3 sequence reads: CASSLDRNYGYTF. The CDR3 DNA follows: TGTGCCAGCAGCTTGGACAGGAACTATGGCTACACCTTC.

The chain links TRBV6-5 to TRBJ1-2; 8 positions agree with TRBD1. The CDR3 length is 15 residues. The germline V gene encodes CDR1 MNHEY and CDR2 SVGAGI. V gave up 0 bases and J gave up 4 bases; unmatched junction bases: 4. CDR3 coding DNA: TGTGCCAGCAGTTACTCCCAGGGGGCCCCCTATGGCTACACCTTC. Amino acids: CASSYSQGAPYGYTF.

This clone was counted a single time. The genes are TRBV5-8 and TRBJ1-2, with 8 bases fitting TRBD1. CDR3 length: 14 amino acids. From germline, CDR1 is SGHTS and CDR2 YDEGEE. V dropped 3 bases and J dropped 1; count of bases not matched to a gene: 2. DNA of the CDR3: TGTGCCAGCAGCTGGACAGGGATTAACTATGGCTACACCTTC. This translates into CASSWTGINYGYTF.

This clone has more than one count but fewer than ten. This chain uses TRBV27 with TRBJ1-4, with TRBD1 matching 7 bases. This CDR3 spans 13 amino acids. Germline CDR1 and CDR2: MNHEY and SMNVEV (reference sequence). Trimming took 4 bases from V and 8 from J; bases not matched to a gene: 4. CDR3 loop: CASSSPGGEKLFF. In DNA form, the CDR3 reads TGTGCCAGCAGTTCCCCAGGGGGAGAAAAACTGTTTTTT.

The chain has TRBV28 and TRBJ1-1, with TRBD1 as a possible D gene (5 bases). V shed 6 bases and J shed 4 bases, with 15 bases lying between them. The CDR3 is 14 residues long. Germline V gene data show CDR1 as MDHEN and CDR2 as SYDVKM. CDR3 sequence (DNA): TGTGCCAGCAGACCCGGGGGGTCGTCCACTGAAGCTTTCTTT. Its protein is CASRPGGSSTEAFF.

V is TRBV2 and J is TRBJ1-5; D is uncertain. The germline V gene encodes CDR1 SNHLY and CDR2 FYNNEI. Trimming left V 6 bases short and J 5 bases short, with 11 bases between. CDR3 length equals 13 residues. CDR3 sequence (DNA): TGTGCCAGCAGCGACCGGGGAGATCAGCCCCAGCATTTT. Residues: CASSDRGDQPQHF.

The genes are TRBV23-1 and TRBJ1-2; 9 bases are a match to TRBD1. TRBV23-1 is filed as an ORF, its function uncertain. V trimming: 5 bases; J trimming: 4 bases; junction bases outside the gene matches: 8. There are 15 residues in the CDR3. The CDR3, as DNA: TGCGCCAGCAGTGGCCCCCGACAGGGGGTCTATGGCTACACCTTC. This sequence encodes CASSGPRQGVYGYTF.

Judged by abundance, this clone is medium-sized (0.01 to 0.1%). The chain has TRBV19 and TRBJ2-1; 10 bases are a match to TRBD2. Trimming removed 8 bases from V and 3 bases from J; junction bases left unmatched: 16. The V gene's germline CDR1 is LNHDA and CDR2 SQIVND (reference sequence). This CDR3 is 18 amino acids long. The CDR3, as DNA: TGTGCCAGTGGGGAGGTCGGGCCTAGCGGGGGAATCTACAATGAGCAGTTCTTC. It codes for CASGEVGPSGGIYNEQFF.

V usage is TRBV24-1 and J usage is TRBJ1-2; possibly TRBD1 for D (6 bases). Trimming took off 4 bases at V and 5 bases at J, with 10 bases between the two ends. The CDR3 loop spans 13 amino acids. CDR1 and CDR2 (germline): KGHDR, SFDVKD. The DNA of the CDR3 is TGTGCCACCAGTGACCCTCAGGGGTATGGCTACACCTTC. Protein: CATSDPQGYGYTF.

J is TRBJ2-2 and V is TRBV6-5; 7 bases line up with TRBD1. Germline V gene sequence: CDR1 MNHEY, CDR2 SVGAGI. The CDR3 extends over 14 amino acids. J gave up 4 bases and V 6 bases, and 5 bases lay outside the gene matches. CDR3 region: CASRATGSTGELFF. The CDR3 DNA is TGTGCCAGCAGAGCGACAGGGTCCACCGGGGAGCTGTTTTTT.

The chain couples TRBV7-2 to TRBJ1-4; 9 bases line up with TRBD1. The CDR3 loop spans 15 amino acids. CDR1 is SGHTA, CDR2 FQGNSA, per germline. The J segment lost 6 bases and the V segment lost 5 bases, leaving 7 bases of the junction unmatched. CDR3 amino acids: CASSQQGAGDEKLFF. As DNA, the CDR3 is TGTGCCAGCAGCCAACAGGGGGCTGGGGATGAAAAACTGTTTTTT.

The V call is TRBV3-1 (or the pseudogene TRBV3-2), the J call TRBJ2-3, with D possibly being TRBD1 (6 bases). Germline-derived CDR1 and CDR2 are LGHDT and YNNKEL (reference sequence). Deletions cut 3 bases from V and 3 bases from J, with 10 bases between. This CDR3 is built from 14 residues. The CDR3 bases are TGTGCCAGCAGCCATTTGCAGGGGACAGATACGCAGTATTTT. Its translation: CASSHLQGTDTQYF.

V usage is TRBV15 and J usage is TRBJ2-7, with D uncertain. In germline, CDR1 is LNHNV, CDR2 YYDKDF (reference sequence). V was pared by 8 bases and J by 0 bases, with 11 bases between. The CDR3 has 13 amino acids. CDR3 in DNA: TGTGCCACCGGGGATGGCAGCTCCTACGAGCAGTACTTC. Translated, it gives CATGDGSSYEQYF.